This T cell receptor beta chain was retrieved from a study of blood T cell repertoires in COVID-19. Germline lookup yields CDR1 ENHRY and CDR2 SYGVKD. The CDR3 extends over 16 amino acids. V dropped 4 bases and J dropped 6 bases, with 16 bases sitting between them. Original methodology: Estimated nucleated cell counts came from reference gene primer amplification. Sequencing was performed with immunoSEQ multiplex PCR; in TCRdb, only in-frame clones are kept and a portion is missing. Clonal size and the V and J genes are those of that table, whereas D and trimming came from the DNA. The sample lists approximately 190,000 clones; 75% to 95% were seen once.

Source material: peripheral blood. This clonotype was sampled from a man aged 45-65 years with acute or convalescent COVID-19. The chain employs TRBV10-3 and TRBJ1-6, with D tentatively TRBD1 (6 bases). Here the CDR3 DNA reads TGTGCCATCAGTGCCGGGACAACAACGGGTAATTCACCCCTCCACTTT. Residues: CAISAGTTTGNSPLHF.